The entry below gives a single T cell receptor beta chain sequence along with its context. The data were obtained in a study of PD-L1 blockade in urothelial cancer. As to time point: pretreatment peripheral blood. Synthetic TCR analog templates were spiked into all PCRs individually. Assay used: immunoSEQ multiplex PCR; TCRdb lists only in-frame clones, some missing. Among tens of thousands of clones listed, 85% were seen once. The CDR3 has 13 residues. Germline assignment: CDR1 SEHNR and CDR2 FQNEAQ (reference sequence). Trimming removed 5 bases from V and 3 bases from J, with 10 bases in between. The V and J genes are TRBV7-9 and TRBJ1-2, with unresolved D. The sequences come from PBMCs, collected around atezolizumab (anti-PD-L1) treatment. The TCR was taken from a man in his 60s with urothelial cancer. CDR3 coding DNA: TGTGCCAGCAGCCAGACTGTGGACTATGGCTACACCTTC. Encoded protein: CASSQTVDYGYTF.